The clone carrying this T cell receptor (beta chain) has only a few counts. Survey-level TCR beta sequencing used the immunoSEQ assay. Measured with immunoSEQ multiplex PCR; TCRdb has only the in-frame clones, and not every one. The sample carries about 50,000 clones, just over 90% recorded once. Sequencing was performed on PBMCs. The origin of this receptor is a man between 40 and 49 years old with rheumatoid arthritis.

The CDR3, as DNA: TGTGCCAGCAGTTACTCTCGGGGCAGTCAGCCCCAGCATTTT. Its protein is CASSYSRGSQPQHF. The gene calls are TRBV6-5 and TRBJ1-5, with D perhaps matching TRBD1 (5 bases). Germline assignment: CDR1 MNHEY and CDR2 SVGAGI. V was shortened by 0 bases and J by 6 bases, with 9 bases between the two germline ends. This CDR3 comprises 14 residues.